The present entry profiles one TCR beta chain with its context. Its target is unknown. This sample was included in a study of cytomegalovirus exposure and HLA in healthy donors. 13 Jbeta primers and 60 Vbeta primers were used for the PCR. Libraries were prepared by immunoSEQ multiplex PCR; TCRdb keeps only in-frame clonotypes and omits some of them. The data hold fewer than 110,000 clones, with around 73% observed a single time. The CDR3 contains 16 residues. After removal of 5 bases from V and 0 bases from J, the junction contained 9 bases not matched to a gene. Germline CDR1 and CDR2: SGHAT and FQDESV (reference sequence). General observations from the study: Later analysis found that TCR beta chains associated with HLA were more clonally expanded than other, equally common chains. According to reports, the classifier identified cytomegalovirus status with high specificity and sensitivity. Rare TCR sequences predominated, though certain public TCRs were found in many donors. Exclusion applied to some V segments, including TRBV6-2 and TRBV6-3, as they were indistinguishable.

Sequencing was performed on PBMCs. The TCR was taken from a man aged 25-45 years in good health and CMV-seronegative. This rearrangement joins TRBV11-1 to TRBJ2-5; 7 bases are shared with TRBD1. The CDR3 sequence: CASSPRQGRYQETQYF. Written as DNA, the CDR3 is TGTGCCAGCAGCCCTCGACAGGGTCGGTACCAAGAGACCCAGTACTTC.